This TCR beta chain was sequenced for a study of cytomegalovirus exposure and HLA in healthy donors. Findings of the study overall: The study designated 160 or so TCR beta chains cytomegalovirus-associated. For TCR beta chains, V- and J-gene trimming was later linked to a missense DCLRE1C variant. At a 0.05 false discovery rate, a later analysis found roughly 17,000 TCR beta sequences to be associated with HLA alleles.

The study ran its PCR with 60 Vbeta and 13 Jbeta primers. Using immunoSEQ multiplex PCR, the repertoire was profiled, and TCRdb retains in-frame clones only, with some absent. Altogether 140,000 to 150,000 clones are present, around four fifths being singletons, with the ten largest covering under 10%. Note on this clone: Antigen: not known.

Germline V CDR1 and CDR2: MNHNS, SASEGT. The CDR3 is 14 amino acids. Unmatched junction bases numbered 0, after V lost 3 bases and J lost 2 bases. The receptor was isolated from a woman in her sixties in good health and CMV-seropositive. The rearrangement links TRBV6-1 to TRBJ2-5, with 10 nucleotides matching TRBD1. Sequenced input: PBMCs. CDR3 sequence (DNA): TGTGCCAGCAGTGAGGGACAGGGGCAAGAGACCCAGTACTTC. Translating gives CASSEGQGQETQYF.